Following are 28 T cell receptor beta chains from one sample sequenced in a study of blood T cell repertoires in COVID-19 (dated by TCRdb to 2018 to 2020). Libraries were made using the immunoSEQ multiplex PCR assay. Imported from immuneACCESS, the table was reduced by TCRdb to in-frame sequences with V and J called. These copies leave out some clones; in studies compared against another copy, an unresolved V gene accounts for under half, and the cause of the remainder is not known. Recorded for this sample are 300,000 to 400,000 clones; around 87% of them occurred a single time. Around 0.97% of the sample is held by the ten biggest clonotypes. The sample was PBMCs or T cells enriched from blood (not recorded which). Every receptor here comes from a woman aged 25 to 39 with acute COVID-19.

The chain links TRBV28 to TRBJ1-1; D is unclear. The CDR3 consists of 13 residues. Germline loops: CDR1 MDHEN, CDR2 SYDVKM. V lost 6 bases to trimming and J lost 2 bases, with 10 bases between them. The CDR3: CASRTGVNTEAFF. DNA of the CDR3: TGTGCCAGCAGGACCGGGGTAAACACTGAAGCTTTCTTT.

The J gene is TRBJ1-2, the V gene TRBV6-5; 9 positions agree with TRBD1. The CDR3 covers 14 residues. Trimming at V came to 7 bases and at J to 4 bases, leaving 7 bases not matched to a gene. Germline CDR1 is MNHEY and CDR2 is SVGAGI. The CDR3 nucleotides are TGTGCCAGCAACCCGGGACAGGGCCTCTATGGCTACACCTTC. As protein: CASNPGQGLYGYTF.

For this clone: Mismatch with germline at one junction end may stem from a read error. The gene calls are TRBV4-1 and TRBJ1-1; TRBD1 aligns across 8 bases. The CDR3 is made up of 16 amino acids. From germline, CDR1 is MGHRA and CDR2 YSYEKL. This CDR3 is CASSQDRGRWDTEAFF. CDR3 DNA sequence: TGCGCCAGCAGTCAAGACAGGGGTAGGTGGGACACTGAAGCTTTCTTT.

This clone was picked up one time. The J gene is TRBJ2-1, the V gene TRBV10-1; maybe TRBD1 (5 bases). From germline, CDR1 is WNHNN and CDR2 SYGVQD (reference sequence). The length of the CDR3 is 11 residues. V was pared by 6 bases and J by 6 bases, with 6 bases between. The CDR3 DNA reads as TGCGCCAGCAGCGACAGCAATGAGCAGTTCTTC. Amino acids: CASSDSNEQFF.

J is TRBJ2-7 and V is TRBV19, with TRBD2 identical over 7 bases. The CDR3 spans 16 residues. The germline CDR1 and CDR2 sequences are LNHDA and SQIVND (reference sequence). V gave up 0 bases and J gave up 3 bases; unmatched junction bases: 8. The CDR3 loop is CASSIEALAPSYEQYF. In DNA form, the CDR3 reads TGTGCCAGTAGTATAGAGGCACTAGCGCCCAGCTACGAGCAGTACTTC.

The CDR3 DNA reads TGCGCCAGCAGCCCCGGACAGGGACAAGAGACCCAGTACTTC. It encodes CASSPGQGQETQYF. The rearrangement links TRBV5-1 to TRBJ2-5; 8 bases are shared with TRBD1. This CDR3 has 14 amino acids. V lost 4 bases, J lost 2 bases, and 4 bases stayed unmatched. Germline-derived CDR1 and CDR2 are SGHRS and YFSETQ.

The CDR3 nucleotides are TGCGCCAGCAGCTTGGCCCCGGGTTACGAGCAGTACTTC. It yields the protein CASSLAPGYEQYF. This sequence joins TRBV5-1 and TRBJ2-7, with no clear D. CDR3 length equals 13 residues. V lost 0 bases and J lost 4, with 8 bases in between. CDR1 and CDR2 from the germline V gene are SGHRS and YFSETQ.

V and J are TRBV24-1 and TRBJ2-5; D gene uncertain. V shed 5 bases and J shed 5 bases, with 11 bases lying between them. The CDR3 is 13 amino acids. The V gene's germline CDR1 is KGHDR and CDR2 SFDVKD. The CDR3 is CATSGSAMETQYF. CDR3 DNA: TGTGCCACCAGTGGTAGTGCCATGGAGACCCAGTACTTC.

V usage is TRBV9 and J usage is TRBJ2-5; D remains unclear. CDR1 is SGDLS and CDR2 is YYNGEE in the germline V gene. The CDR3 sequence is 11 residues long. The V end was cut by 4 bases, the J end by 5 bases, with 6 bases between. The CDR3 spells CASSPHETQYF. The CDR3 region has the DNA TGTGCCAGCAGCCCCCATGAGACCCAGTACTTC.

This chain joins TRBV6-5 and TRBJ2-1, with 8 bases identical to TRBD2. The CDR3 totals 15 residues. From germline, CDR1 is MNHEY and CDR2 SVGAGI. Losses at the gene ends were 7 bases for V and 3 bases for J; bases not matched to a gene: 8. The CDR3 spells CASITGGLNYNEQFF. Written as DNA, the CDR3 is TGTGCCAGCATTACGGGGGGGTTGAACTACAATGAGCAGTTCTTC.

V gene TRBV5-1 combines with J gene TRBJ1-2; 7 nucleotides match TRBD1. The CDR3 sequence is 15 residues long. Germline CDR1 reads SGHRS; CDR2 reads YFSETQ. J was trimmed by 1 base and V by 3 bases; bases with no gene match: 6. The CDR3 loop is CASSSRTGVNYGYTF. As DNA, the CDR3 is TGCGCCAGCAGCTCGAGGACAGGCGTTAACTATGGCTACACCTTC.

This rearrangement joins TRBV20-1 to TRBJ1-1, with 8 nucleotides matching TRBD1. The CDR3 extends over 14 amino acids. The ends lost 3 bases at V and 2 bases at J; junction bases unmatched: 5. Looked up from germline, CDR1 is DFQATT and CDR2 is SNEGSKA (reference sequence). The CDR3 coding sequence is TGCAGTGCTAGTCGATCAGGGGGCAACACTGAAGCTTTCTTT. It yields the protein CSASRSGGNTEAFF.

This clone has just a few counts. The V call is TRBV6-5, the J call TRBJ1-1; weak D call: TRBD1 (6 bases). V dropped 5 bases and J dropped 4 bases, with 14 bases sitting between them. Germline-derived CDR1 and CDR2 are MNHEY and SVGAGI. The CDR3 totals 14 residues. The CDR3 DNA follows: TGTGCCAGCAGTCCACAGGGATTCGGCACTGAAGCTTTCTTT. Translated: CASSPQGFGTEAFF.

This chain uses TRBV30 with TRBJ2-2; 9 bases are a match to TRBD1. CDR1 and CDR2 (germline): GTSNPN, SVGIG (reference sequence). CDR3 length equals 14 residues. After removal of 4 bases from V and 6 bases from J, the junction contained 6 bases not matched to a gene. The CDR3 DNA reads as TGTGCCTGGACTGGGACAGGGAGACCCGGGGAGCTGTTTTTT. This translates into CAWTGTGRPGELFF.

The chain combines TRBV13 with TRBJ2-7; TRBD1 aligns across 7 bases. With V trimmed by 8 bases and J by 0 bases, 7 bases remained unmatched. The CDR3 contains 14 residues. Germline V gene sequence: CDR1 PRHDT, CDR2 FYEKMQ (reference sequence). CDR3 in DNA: TGTGCCAGCTACAGGGGCGCCAGCTCCTACGAGCAGTACTTC. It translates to CASYRGASSYEQYF.

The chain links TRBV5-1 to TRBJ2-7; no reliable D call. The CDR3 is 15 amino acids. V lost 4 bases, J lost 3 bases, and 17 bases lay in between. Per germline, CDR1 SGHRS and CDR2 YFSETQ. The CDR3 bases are TGCGCCAGCAGCCCCGGGTATCAAGACGGCTACGAGCAGTACTTC. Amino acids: CASSPGYQDGYEQYF.

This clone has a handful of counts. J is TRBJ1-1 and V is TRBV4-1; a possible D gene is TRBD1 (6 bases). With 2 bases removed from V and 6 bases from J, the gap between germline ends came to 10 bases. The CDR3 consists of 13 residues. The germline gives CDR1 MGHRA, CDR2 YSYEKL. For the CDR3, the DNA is TGCGCCAGCAGCCAATACAGGGCATCTGAAGCTTTCTTT. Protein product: CASSQYRASEAFF.

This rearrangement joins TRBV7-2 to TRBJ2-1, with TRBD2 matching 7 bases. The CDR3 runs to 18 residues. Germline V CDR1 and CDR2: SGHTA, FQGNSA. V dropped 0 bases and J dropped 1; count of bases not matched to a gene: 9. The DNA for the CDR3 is TGTGCCAGCAGCTTAGCGGTGGGGGGGGTAAAATCCTACAATGAGCAGTTCTTC. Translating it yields CASSLAVGGVKSYNEQFF.

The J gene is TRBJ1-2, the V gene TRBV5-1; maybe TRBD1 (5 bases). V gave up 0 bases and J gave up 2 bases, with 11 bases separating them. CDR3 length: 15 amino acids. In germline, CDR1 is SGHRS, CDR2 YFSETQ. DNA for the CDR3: TGCGCCAGCAGCTTGGCGGGGGGAAGCAACTATGGCTACACCTTC. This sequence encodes CASSLAGGSNYGYTF. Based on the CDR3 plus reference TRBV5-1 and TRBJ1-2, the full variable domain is KAGVTQTPRYLIKTRGQQVTLSCSPISGHRSVSWYQQTPGQGLQFLFEYFSETQRNKGNFPGRFSGRQFSNSRSEMNVSTLELGDSALYLCASSLAGGSNYGYTFGSGTRLTVV.

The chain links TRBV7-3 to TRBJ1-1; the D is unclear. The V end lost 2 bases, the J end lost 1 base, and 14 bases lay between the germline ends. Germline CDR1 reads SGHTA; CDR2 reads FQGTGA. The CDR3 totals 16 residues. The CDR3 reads CASSLVPARENTEAFF. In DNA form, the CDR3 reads TGTGCCAGCAGCTTAGTCCCTGCGAGGGAGAACACTGAAGCTTTCTTT.

This CDR3 reads CASGPSLPNTIYF. The CDR3 region has the DNA TGTGCTAGTGGTCCCAGTCTTCCGAACACCATATATTTT. V is TRBV12-5 and J is TRBJ1-3; D is ambiguous. The V end was cut by 5 bases, the J end by 7 bases, with 12 bases between. The CDR3 spans 13 residues. Germline V gene sequence: CDR1 LGHNT, CDR2 FRNRAP.

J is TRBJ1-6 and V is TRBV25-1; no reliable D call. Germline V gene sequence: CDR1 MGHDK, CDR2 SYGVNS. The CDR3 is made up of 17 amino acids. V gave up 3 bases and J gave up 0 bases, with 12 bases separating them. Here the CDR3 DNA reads TGTGCCAGCAGTGATGCCAGATTCAGCTCCTATAATTCACCCCTCCACTTT. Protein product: CASSDARFSSYNSPLHF.

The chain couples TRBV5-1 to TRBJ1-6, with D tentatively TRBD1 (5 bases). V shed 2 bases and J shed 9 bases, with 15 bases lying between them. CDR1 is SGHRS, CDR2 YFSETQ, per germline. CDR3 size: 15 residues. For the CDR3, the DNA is TGCGCCAGCAGCTTTGGGGACGGGGGATCTTCACCCCTCCACTTT. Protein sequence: CASSFGDGGSSPLHF.

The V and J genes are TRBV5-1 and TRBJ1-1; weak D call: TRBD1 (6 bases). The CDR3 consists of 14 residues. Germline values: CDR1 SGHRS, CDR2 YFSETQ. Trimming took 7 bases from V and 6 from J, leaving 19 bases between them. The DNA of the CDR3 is TGCGCCAGCGCTTCCCTACAGGGAAACGCTGAAGCTTTCTTT. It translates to CASASLQGNAEAFF.

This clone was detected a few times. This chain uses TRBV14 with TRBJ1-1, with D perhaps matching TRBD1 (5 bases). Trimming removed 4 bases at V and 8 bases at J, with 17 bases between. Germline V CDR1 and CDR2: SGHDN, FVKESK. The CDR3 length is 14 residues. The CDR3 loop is CASSLNFQTGEAFF. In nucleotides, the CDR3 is TGTGCCAGCAGCCTTAACTTTCAAACAGGAGAAGCTTTCTTT.

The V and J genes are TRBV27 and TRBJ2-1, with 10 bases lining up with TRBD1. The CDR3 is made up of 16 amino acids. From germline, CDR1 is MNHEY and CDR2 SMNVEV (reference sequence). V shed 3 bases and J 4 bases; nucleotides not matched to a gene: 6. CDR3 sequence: CASSFYLDRGYNEQFF. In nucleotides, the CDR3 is TGTGCCAGCAGTTTCTACTTGGACAGGGGGTACAATGAGCAGTTCTTC.

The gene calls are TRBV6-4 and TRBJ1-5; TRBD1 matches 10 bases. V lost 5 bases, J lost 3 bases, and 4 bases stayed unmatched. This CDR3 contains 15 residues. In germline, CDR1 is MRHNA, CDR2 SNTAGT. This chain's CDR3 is CASSPDRGFNQPQHF. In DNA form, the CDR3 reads TGTGCCAGCAGTCCGGACAGGGGGTTCAATCAGCCCCAGCATTTT.

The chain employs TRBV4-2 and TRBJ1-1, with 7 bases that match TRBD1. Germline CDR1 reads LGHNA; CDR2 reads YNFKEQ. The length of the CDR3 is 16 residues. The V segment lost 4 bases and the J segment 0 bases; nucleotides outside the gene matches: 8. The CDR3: CASSPRDSNLNTEAFF. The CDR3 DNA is TGTGCCAGCAGCCCCCGGGACAGCAACCTGAACACTGAAGCTTTCTTT.